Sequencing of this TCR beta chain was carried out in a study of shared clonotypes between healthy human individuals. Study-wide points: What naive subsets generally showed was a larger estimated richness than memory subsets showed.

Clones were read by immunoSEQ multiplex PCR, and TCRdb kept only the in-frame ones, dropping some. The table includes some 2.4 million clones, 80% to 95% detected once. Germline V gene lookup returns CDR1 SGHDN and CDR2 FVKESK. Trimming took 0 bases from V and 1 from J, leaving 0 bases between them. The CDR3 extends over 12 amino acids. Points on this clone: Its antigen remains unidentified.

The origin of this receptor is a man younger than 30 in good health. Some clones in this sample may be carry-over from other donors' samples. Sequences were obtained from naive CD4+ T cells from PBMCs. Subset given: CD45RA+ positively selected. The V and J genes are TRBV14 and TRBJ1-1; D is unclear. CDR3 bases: TGTGCCAGCAGCCAAGAGAACACTGAAGCTTTCTTT. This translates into CASSQENTEAFF.